The 7 T cell receptor beta chains below come from one sample, sequenced in a study of T cells in Graves' hyperthyroidism and ophthalmopathy. Amplification of TCR beta CDR3 regions used RNA as the template. TCR CDR3 underwent first-round RT-PCR with the HTBI primer set. TCRdb itself ran the multiplex PCR reads through MiXCR, one entry per CDR3 protein. The repertoire has 200,000 to 250,000 distinct CDR3 sequences, less than 20% of them found once; the top ten carry around 30%. Sequencing was performed on blood. These receptors all come from a woman younger than 30 with Graves' ophthalmopathy.

In the case of this clonotype: At one end the junction does not follow the germline gene, possibly because of a read error. This chain joins TRBV20-1 and TRBJ2-1; tentatively, D is TRBD1 or TRBD2 (6 bases each). CDR3 length equals 16 residues. Germline assignment: CDR1 DFQATT and CDR2 SNEGSKA (reference sequence). This CDR3 is CSANERGVSSYNKQFF. The CDR3 coding sequence is TGCAGTGCTAACGAAAGGGGGGTTAGCTCCTACAATAAGCAGTTCTTC.

The CDR3 loop reads CASSRVGGTDTQYF. The CDR3 nucleotides are TGTGCCAGCAGTAGGGTTGGTGGCACAGATACGCAGTATTTT. This chain uses TRBV27 with TRBJ2-3; no firm D call. V was shortened by 5 bases and J by 1 base, with 10 bases between the two germline ends. Looked up from germline, CDR1 is MNHEY and CDR2 is SMNVEV (reference sequence). The CDR3 length is 14 residues.

The chain is built from TRBV27 and TRBJ2-1; TRBD2 aligns across 16 bases. Trimming at V came to 3 bases and at J to 3 bases, leaving 5 bases not matched to a gene. CDR1 is MNHEY and CDR2 is SMNVEV in the germline V gene (reference sequence). The CDR3 is 18 amino acids. CDR3 coding DNA: TGTGCCAGCAGTTTCGGGACTAGCGGGGGGGCCGACTACAATGAGCAGTTCTTC. Translated: CASSFGTSGGADYNEQFF.

This clonotype came up many times. The V gene is TRBV28, the J gene TRBJ1-6, with TRBD1 matching over 8 bases. The V and J ends lost 5 bases and 5 bases, in that order; junction bases with no gene match: 5. Germline CDR1 and CDR2: MDHEN and SYDVKM. CDR3 length: 15 residues. The CDR3 DNA follows: TGTGCCAGCAGTGACAGGGGACTCGATAATTCACCCCTCCACTTT. Protein: CASSDRGLDNSPLHF. The full variable domain, in which reference TRBV28 and TRBJ1-6 provide the parts outside the CDR3, is DVKVTQSSRYLVKRTGEKVFLECVQDMDHENMFWYRQDPGLGLRLIYFSYDVKMKEKGDIPEGYSVSREKKERFSLILESASTNQTSMYLCASSDRGLDNSPLHFGNGTRLTVT.

At least ten counts were recorded for this clonotype. This chain links TRBV7-9 with TRBJ2-7; D perhaps matches TRBD2 (5 bases). The germline CDR1 and CDR2 sequences are SEHNR and FQNEAQ (reference sequence). The CDR3 has 15 residues. Trimming pared 5 bases from V and 3 bases from J, leaving 17 bases between. CDR3 in amino acids: CASSPGPNRGYEQYF. In DNA form, the CDR3 reads TGTGCCAGCAGCCCCGGGCCAAACCGGGGCTACGAGCAGTACTTC.

This clonotype occurred many times. This chain uses TRBV20-1 with TRBJ2-1, with 8 bases matching TRBD1. The CDR3 length is 15 residues. CDR1 is DFQATT, CDR2 SNEGSKA, per germline (reference sequence). J lost 4 bases, V lost 6 bases, and 11 bases had no gene match. CDR3 nucleotides: TGCAGTGCCACTATGTCGGACAGGGCTTACAATGAGCAGTTCTTC. Residues: CSATMSDRAYNEQFF.

This clonotype has ten or more counts. The V call is TRBV27, the J call TRBJ1-6, with 7 bases fitting TRBD1. The length of the CDR3 is 15 residues. V dropped 2 bases and J dropped 7; count of bases not matched to a gene: 5. The germline V gene encodes CDR1 MNHEY and CDR2 SMNVEV (reference sequence). The CDR3 DNA follows: TGTGCCAGCAGTTTAGCAGGGGGTCTCAATTCACCCCTCCACTTT. Translated: CASSLAGGLNSPLHF.